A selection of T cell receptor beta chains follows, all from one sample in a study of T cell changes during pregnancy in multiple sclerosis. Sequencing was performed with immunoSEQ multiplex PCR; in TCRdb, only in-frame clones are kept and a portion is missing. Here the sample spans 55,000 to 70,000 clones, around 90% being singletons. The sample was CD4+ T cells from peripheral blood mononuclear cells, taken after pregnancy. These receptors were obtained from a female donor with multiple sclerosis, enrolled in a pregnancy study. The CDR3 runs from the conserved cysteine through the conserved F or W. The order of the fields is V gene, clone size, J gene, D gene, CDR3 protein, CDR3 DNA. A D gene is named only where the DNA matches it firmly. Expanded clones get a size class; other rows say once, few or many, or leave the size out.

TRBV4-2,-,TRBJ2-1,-,CASSAGLYNEQFF,TGTGCCAGCAGCGCCGGACTGTACAATGAGCAGTTCTTC
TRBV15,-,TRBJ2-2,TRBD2,CATSRETGGLGGELFF,TGTGCCACCAGCAGAGAGACGGGGGGGCTCGGCGGGGAGCTGTTTTTT
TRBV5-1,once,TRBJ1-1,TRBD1,CASSEQGAGINTEAFF,TGCGCCAGCAGCGAACAGGGGGCGGGAATTAACACTGAAGCTTTCTTT
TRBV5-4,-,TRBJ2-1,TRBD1,CASSLGPIGQGYNEQFF,TGTGCCAGCAGCTTGGGTCCGATCGGACAGGGGTACAATGAGCAGTTCTTC
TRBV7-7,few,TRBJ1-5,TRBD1,CASSLVPAGQGHNQPQHF,TGTGCCAGCAGCTTAGTTCCCGCGGGACAGGGGCACAATCAGCCCCAGCATTTT
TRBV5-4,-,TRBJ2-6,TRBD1,CASSLVAGGSGANVLTF,TGTGCCAGCAGCTTGGTGGCAGGGGGATCCGGGGCCAACGTCCTGACTTTC
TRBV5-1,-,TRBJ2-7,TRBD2,CASSLGTSGSEQYF,TGCGCCAGCAGCTTAGGGACTAGCGGGAGCGAGCAGTACTTC
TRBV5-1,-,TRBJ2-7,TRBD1,CASSLVGTGFHEQYF,TGCGCCAGCAGCTTGGTCGGGACAGGGTTTCACGAGCAGTACTTC
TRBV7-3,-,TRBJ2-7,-,CASSSRLGYEQYF,TGTGCCAGCAGCTCCAGGTTAGGCTACGAGCAGTACTTC
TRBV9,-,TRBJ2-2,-,CASSVSLDILVNTGELFF,TGTGCCAGCAGCGTAAGCCTAGATATTTTAGTCAACACCGGGGAGCTGTTTTTT
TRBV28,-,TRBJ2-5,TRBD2,CASRGFASGSETQYF,TGTGCCAGCAGGGGGTTTGCTAGCGGGAGCGAGACCCAGTACTTC
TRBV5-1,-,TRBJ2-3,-,CASSLAGTDTQYF,TGCGCCAGCAGCTTGGCGGGAACAGATACGCAGTATTTT
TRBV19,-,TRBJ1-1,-,CASSIGPPNTEAFF,TGTGCCAGTAGTATCGGTCCACCGAACACTGAAGCTTTCTTT
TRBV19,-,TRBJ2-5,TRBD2,CASSPPGLAGETQYF,TGTGCCAGTAGTCCCCCCGGGCTAGCGGGTGAGACCCAGTACTTC
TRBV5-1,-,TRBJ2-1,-,CASSFGQSYNEQFF,TGCGCCAGCAGCTTTGGACAGTCCTACAATGAGCAGTTCTTC
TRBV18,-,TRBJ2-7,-,CASSPPSGTRPGEQYF,TGTGCCAGCTCACCACCGTCCGGGACAAGGCCTGGCGAGCAGTACTTC
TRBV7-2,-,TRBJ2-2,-,CASSADLRGGPTGELFF,TGTGCCAGCAGCGCCGATCTGAGGGGGGGTCCAACCGGGGAGCTGTTTTTT
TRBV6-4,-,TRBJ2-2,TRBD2,CASRAGQNTGELFF,TGTGCCAGCAGAGCGGGGCAGAACACCGGGGAGCTGTTTTTT
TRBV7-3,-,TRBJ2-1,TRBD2,CASSLSGRLGYNEQFF,TGTGCCAGCAGCTTAAGCGGGAGGCTCGGGTACAATGAGCAGTTCTTC
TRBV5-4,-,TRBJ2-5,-,CASSFRSQETQYF,TGTGCCAGCAGCTTCCGCAGCCAAGAGACCCAGTACTTC
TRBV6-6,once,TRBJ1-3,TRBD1,CASSRQGASGNTIYF,TGTGCCAGCAGTCGACAGGGGGCCAGTGGAAACACCATATATTTT
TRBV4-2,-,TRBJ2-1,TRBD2,CASSQDLVAGGYNEQFF,TGTGCCAGCAGCCAAGATCTAGTAGCGGGGGGCTACAATGAGCAGTTCTTC
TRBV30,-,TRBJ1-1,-,CAWGGQSNTEAFF,TGTGCCTGGGGTGGACAATCCAACACTGAAGCTTTCTTT
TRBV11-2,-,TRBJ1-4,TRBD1,CASSFDRGVNEKLFF,TGTGCCAGCAGCTTTGACAGGGGTGTTAATGAAAAACTGTTTTTT
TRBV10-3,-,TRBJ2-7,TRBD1,CAIMGPGQNFYEQYF,TGTGCCATCATGGGGCCGGGACAGAACTTCTACGAGCAGTACTTC
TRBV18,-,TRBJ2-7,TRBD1,CASSPTTGYHEQYF,TGTGCCAGCTCACCAACGACAGGGTACCACGAGCAGTACTTC
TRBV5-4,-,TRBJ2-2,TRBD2,CASSREPGGRNTGELFF,TGTGCCAGCAGCCGCGAACCGGGGGGGCGTAACACCGGGGAGCTGTTTTTT
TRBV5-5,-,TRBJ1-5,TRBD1,CASSLKGGPQPQHF,TGTGCCAGCAGCTTGAAAGGGGGCCCTCAGCCCCAGCATTTT
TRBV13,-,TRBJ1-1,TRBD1,CATKRQGVNTEAFF,TGTGCCACCAAAAGACAGGGCGTGAACACTGAAGCTTTCTTT
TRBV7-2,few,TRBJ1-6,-,CASSLAENSPLHF,TGTGCCAGCAGCTTAGCGGAGAATTCACCCCTCCACTTT
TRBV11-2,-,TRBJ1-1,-,CASTEGTGGFGTEAFF,TGTGCCAGCACGGAAGGTACGGGAGGATTCGGGACTGAAGCTTTCTTT
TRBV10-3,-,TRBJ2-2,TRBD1,CAISPEQGDTGELFF,TGTGCCATCAGCCCCGAACAGGGGGACACCGGGGAGCTGTTTTTT